This TCR beta chain was profiled in a study of blood T cell repertoires in COVID-19. Study-level background: Acute and convalescent COVID-19 specimens originated in the United States, Italy and Spain. T cells, B-cell-depleted T cells, or PBMCs supplied cDNA or gDNA.

Per the germline V gene, CDR1 is SGHNT and CDR2 is YENEEA. This CDR3 comprises 14 residues. With V trimmed by 3 bases and J by 5 bases, 3 bases remained unmatched. Under the authors' procedure: Estimated nucleated cell counts came from reference gene primer amplification. The assay was immunoSEQ multiplex PCR, and TCRdb's table has in-frame clones only and misses some. Clonal size and the V and J genes are those of that table, whereas D and trimming came from the DNA. The data hold hundreds of thousands of clones, with 89% observed a single time. This receptor was identified in a woman aged 60-75 years with acute or convalescent COVID-19. The genes are TRBV11-3 and TRBJ2-3; 9 positions match TRBD1. Sequencing input: peripheral blood. In DNA, the CDR3 is TGTGCCAGCAGCTTCGGGACAGGGCAAGATACGCAGTATTTT. It is translated as CASSFGTGQDTQYF.